This record looks at one T cell receptor (beta chain) sequence and its context. Its target is unknown. This entry comes from a study of post-analysis software for immune sequencing data. Regarding the study as a whole: Controls had lower frequencies than patients of five TRBV segments, which included TRBV5-6, TRBV5-1 and TRBV20-1. Multiple sclerosis patients showed significantly lower normalized Chao1 diversity than controls did.

CDR1 and CDR2 (germline): SNHLY, FYNNEI. The length of the CDR3 is 13 residues. Between the trimmed V and J ends, which lost 8 bases and 5 bases, there was a span of 15 bases. cDNA libraries of TCR beta carried unique molecular identifiers. From roughly 1 to 10 million T cells, roughly 0.5 million cDNA molecules were obtained. TCRdb re-called the PCR reads through MiXCR, storing one row per CDR3 protein. Seen here are some 260,000 distinct CDR3 sequences, 30% to 45% observed once, and the top ten hold roughly 4.8%. The TCR comes from a girl aged 5 to 17 with multiple sclerosis. The sample comprised blood. This chain links TRBV2 with TRBJ1-2, with a weak D call TRBD1 (6 bases). The CDR3 loop reads CASGGGRRYGYTF. The CDR3 region has the DNA TGTGCCAGCGGGGGGGGCAGACGATATGGCTACACCTTC. The entire variable domain, with the rest obtained from reference TRBV2 and TRBJ1-2, is as follows: EPEVTQTPSHQVTQMGQEVILRCVPISNHLYFYWYRQILGQKVEFLVSFYNNEISEKSEIFDDQFSVERPDGSNFTLKIRSTKLEDSAMYFCASGGGRRYGYTFGSGTRLTVV.